This TCR beta chain was documented in a study of blood T cell repertoires in COVID-19. Study context: Acute and convalescent COVID-19 specimens originated in the United States, Italy and Spain.

On this clone: The same CDR3 can be traced to other DNA sequences in this sample.

The germline V gene encodes CDR1 MGHRA and CDR2 YSYEKL. CDR3 size: 14 residues. V was shortened by 1 base and J by 4 bases, with 10 bases between the two germline ends. The assay was immunoSEQ multiplex PCR, and TCRdb's table has in-frame clones only and misses some. The sample has 60,000 to 85,000 clones; roughly 80% are singletons. The clonotype originates from a woman aged 60-75 years with acute or convalescent COVID-19. Sequenced: peripheral blood. The chain couples TRBV4-1 to TRBJ1-2, with D possibly TRBD1 on 6 matching bases. CDR3 in amino acids: CASSQGQVSYGYTF. CDR3 coding DNA: TGCGCCAGCAGCCAAGGACAGGTCTCCTATGGCTACACCTTC.